This T cell receptor (beta chain) was profiled in a study of blood T cell repertoires in COVID-19. Study details: The origin of the acute and convalescent COVID-19 samples was the United States, Italy and Spain. In each case, the material was cDNA or gDNA derived from T cells, B-cell-depleted T cells, or PBMCs.

Authors' methods: Reference gene primers were amplified, and this amplification served to estimate nucleated cell counts. Repertoires were generated with immunoSEQ multiplex PCR, while TCRdb's copy carries only in-frame clones and drops some. V and J calls and clone size are given by that table; D and trimming were obtained from the DNA. The sample gives 150,000 to 200,000 clones, roughly 90% of which show up once; 4% is in the top ten. The CDR3 sequence is 14 residues long. With 6 bases clipped from V and 2 bases from J, the junction kept 3 bases outside the gene matches. CDR1 and CDR2 (germline): SNHLY, FYNNEI.

This chain connects TRBV2 to TRBJ2-1; the match to TRBD1 covers 8 bases. The specimen was peripheral blood. The sequence was collected from a woman between 65 and 79 years old with acute or convalescent COVID-19. This CDR3 reads CASRDREAYNEQFF. CDR3 DNA: TGTGCCAGCAGGGACAGGGAGGCCTACAATGAGCAGTTCTTC.